The source of this T cell receptor beta chain is a study of T cell responses to AZD1222 COVID-19 vaccine. For the study at large: Second-dose recipients at about 4 or about 12 weeks were treated as one pooled group. General study points: Of spike-specific TCRs, nearly half reportedly target regions left unmutated in variants.

This table comes from immunoSEQ multiplex PCR, and its TCRdb copy is limited to in-frame clones, with some not included. Found here are roughly 110,000 clones, roughly 88% of them singletons; the top ten hold about 5%. With respect to this clone: Its antigen is not identified.

Germline loops: CDR1 KGHSH, CDR2 LQKENI. J lost 6 bases, V lost 4 bases, and 7 bases had no gene match. This CDR3 is built from 15 residues. The sample here was peripheral blood, taken on day 0 of AZD1222 vaccination. This receptor was identified in an adult in good health. The chain has TRBV18 and TRBJ2-1, with 9 bases lining up with TRBD1. The CDR3 loop reads CASSRRDREVNEQFF. In DNA, the CDR3 is TGTGCCAGCTCACGCCGGGACAGGGAGGTCAATGAGCAGTTCTTC.